This is a list of T cell receptor beta chains from one sample in a study of shared clonotypes between healthy human individuals. The table came from immunoSEQ multiplex PCR; TCRdb's copy has only in-frame clones and leaves some out. This table has roughly 2 million clones, 85% to 95% appearing once. The sample was naive CD4+ T cells sorted from blood. The receptors originated from a man aged 18 to 35 in good health. Each CDR3 is given without its conserved first and last residue. The D gene is left open where the match is weak.

v_call: TRBV7-9; d_call: NA; cdr3_aa: ASSLKSSLGQQDTQY
v_call: TRBV5-4; d_call: NA; cdr3_aa: ASSFSASERTGELF
v_call: TRBV7-8; d_call: NA; cdr3_aa: ASGQETQY
v_call: TRBV18; d_call: NA; cdr3_aa: ASSPEMTETQY
v_call: TRBV30; d_call: NA; cdr3_aa: AWSGVRETQY
v_call: TRBV10-1; d_call: NA; cdr3_aa: ASSPGSSSSGANVLT
v_call: TRBV19; d_call: NA; cdr3_aa: ASSPWDGGIEAF
v_call: TRBV10-2; d_call: NA; cdr3_aa: ASGQAGNQPQH
v_call: TRBV30; d_call: NA; cdr3_aa: AWSPLRQGPNYGYT
v_call: TRBV19; d_call: TRBD1; cdr3_aa: ASTTGGPTLYGYT
v_call: TRBV11-2; d_call: NA; cdr3_aa: ASSLRADPSDYGYT
v_call: TRBV7-2; d_call: TRBD1; cdr3_aa: ASRTGTGVYNEQF
v_call: TRBV9; d_call: NA; cdr3_aa: ASSVAGNGLEKLF
v_call: TRBV28; d_call: NA; cdr3_aa: ASSAISADTQY